This T cell receptor beta chain was captured in a study of control samples from healthy donors and cancer patients. Trimming took 9 bases from V and 1 from J, leaving 12 bases between them. This CDR3 region has 13 residues. The V gene's germline CDR1 is MDHEN and CDR2 SYDVKM. Profiling relied on immunoSEQ multiplex PCR, and the TCRdb table lists in-frame clones only, not all of them. The sample lists some 150,000 clones, roughly 93% seen once, with roughly 4.3% in the top ten. The V gene is TRBV28, the J gene TRBJ1-2; a weak D match, TRBD1 (6 bases). This TCR came from a woman aged 60-70 years in good health. The sequenced material came from blood. The CDR3: CASWTALNYGYTF. The CDR3 DNA reads TGTGCCAGTTGGACAGCACTTAACTATGGCTACACCTTC.